Below are 13 T cell receptor beta chains sequenced from a single sample in a study of blood T cell repertoires in COVID-19. Data came from immunoSEQ multiplex PCR; TCRdb stores just in-frame clones and leaves some out. The sample has 250,000 to 350,000 clones, roughly 86% seen once. The sample comprised PBMCs or T cells enriched from blood (not recorded which). The receptors stem from a woman in her twenties or thirties who had recovered from COVID-19.

The chain links TRBV2 to TRBJ2-1; TRBD2 aligns across 9 bases. Germline lookup yields CDR1 SNHLY and CDR2 FYNNEI. The V and J ends lost 6 bases and 5 bases, in that order; junction bases with no gene match: 8. The CDR3 is 15 residues long. CDR3 protein: CASSVLAGGNNEQFF. The CDR3 DNA sequence: TGTGCCAGCAGCGTCCTGGCGGGAGGGAACAATGAGCAGTTCTTC.

The chain is built from TRBV2 and TRBJ1-3; tentatively, D is TRBD1 (5 bases). Per germline, CDR1 SNHLY and CDR2 FYNNEI. The CDR3 consists of 14 residues. Between the trimmed V and J ends, which lost 7 bases and 4 bases, there was a span of 14 bases. The CDR3 is CASTRGTVGNTIYF. The CDR3 DNA reads TGTGCCAGCACGCGGGGGACGGTGGGAAACACCATATATTTT.

The chain joins TRBV6-1 to TRBJ1-1; tentative D call: TRBD1 (6 bases). The CDR3 contains 15 residues. The V and J ends lost 3 bases and 0 bases respectively, with 11 bases between them. CDR1 MNHNS and CDR2 SASEGT come from the germline V gene. The CDR3: CASSDRTVLNTEAFF. CDR3 DNA sequence: TGTGCCAGCAGTGACCGGACAGTTTTGAACACTGAAGCTTTCTTT.

V is TRBV6-5 and J is TRBJ1-2; D might be TRBD1 (5 bases). This CDR3 has 12 amino acids. Germline V lookup: CDR1 MNHEY, CDR2 SVGAGI. With 8 bases removed from V and 4 bases from J, the gap between germline ends came to 11 bases. CDR3 region: CASVMGLYGYTF. As DNA, the CDR3 is TGTGCCAGCGTGATGGGGCTCTATGGCTACACCTTC.

The rearrangement joins TRBV25-1 to TRBJ2-1, with 8 bases that match TRBD1. The length of the CDR3 is 16 residues. The V and J ends lost 8 bases and 2 bases, in that order; junction bases with no gene match: 11. Germline CDR1 reads MGHDK; CDR2 reads SYGVNS. In DNA, the CDR3 is TGTGCCAGCGGCAATCCAGGGGGCGCCGCCTACAATGAGCAGTTCTTC. Its translation: CASGNPGGAAYNEQFF. The whole variable domain, filled in from reference TRBV25-1 and TRBJ2-1, reads EADIYQTPRYLVIGTGKKITLECSQTMGHDKMYWYQQDPGMELHLIHYSYGVNSTEKGDLSSESTVSRIRTEHFPLTLESARPSHTSQYLCASGNPGGAAYNEQFFGPGTRLTVL.

This chain links TRBV10-3 with TRBJ1-1, with D uncertain. The CDR3 extends over 13 amino acids. CDR1 and CDR2 from the germline V gene are ENHRY and SYGVKD. Trimming left V 6 bases short and J 1 base short, with 9 bases between. The CDR3 region has the DNA TGTGCCATCAGGGAGGGTAGGAACACTGAAGCTTTCTTT. This translates into CAIREGRNTEAFF.

V and J are TRBV29-1 and TRBJ1-2, with no clear D. Germline CDR1 is SQVTM and CDR2 is ANQGSEA. CDR3 length: 11 amino acids. V gave up 7 bases and J gave up 8 bases, with 14 bases separating them. The chain's CDR3 is CSAKDPGGYTF. DNA of the CDR3: TGCAGCGCCAAAGACCCAGGAGGCTACACCTTC. Full variable domain (outside the CDR3, taken from reference TRBV29-1 and TRBJ1-2): SAVISQKPSRDICQRGTSLTIQCQVDSQVTMMFWYRQQPGQSLTLIATANQGSEATYESGFVIDKFPISRPNLTFSTLTVSNMSPEDSSIYLCSAKDPGGYTFGSGTRLTVV.

V is TRBV9 and J is TRBJ1-2; maybe TRBD1 (5 bases). The germline gives CDR1 SGDLS, CDR2 YYNGEE. V shed 2 bases and J shed 4 bases, with 12 bases lying between them. The CDR3 covers 14 residues. CDR3 sequence: CASSVRGTGYGYTF. The CDR3 DNA reads TGTGCCAGCAGCGTTCGGGGGACTGGCTATGGCTACACCTTC. The variable domain in full, with the rest retrieved from reference TRBV9 and TRBJ1-2, is DSGVTQTPKHLITATGQRVTLRCSPRSGDLSVYWYQQSLDQGLQFLIQYYNGEERAKGNILERFSAQQFPDLHSELNLSSLELGDSALYFCASSVRGTGYGYTFGSGTRLTVV.

In its sample, this clone was seen once. This chain links TRBV7-9 with TRBJ1-2; TRBD1 aligns across 10 bases. The CDR3 extends over 15 amino acids. With V trimmed by 4 bases and J by 5 bases, 7 bases remained unmatched. Germline CDR1 reads SEHNR; CDR2 reads FQNEAQ (reference sequence). This chain's CDR3 is CASSSRDRGPYGYTF. The CDR3 coding sequence is TGTGCCAGCAGCTCCCGGGACAGGGGCCCTTATGGCTACACCTTC.

This clone was found once. The chain joins TRBV7-5 to TRBJ2-3; TRBD1 was called by the table and not checked on the DNA. TRBV7-5 is given as a pseudogene. The CDR3 is 15 residues long. CDR3 coding DNA: TGTGCCAGAAGCTCTGAACAGGGTAACACAGATACGCAGTATTTT. Amino acid sequence: CARSSEQGNTDTQYF.

Only a few counts were recorded for this clone. The chain carries TRBV18 and TRBJ1-4; D uncertain. The CDR3 loop spans 15 amino acids. V dropped 3 bases and J dropped 2 bases, with 10 bases sitting between them. Looked up from germline, CDR1 is KGHSH and CDR2 is LQKENI. Here the CDR3 reads CASSPQAGTNEKLFF. The DNA of the CDR3 is TGTGCCAGCTCACCCCAAGCCGGGACTAATGAAAAACTGTTTTTT.

V gene TRBV3-1 (or the pseudogene TRBV3-2) combines with J gene TRBJ1-2, with 7 bases that match TRBD1. The CDR3 extends over 14 amino acids. The ends lost 4 bases at V and 3 bases at J; junction bases unmatched: 5. Germline V gives CDR1 LGHDT, CDR2 YNNKEL (reference sequence). CDR3 coding DNA: TGTGCCAGCAGCCTCCGGGACAGCGACTATGGCTACACCTTC. Encoded protein: CASSLRDSDYGYTF.

The V and J genes are TRBV5-1 and TRBJ2-3; 7 nucleotides align to TRBD1. The CDR3 loop spans 16 amino acids. Germline V lookup: CDR1 SGHRS, CDR2 YFSETQ. V gave up 0 bases and J gave up 2 bases; unmatched junction bases: 6. The DNA for the CDR3 is TGCGCCAGCAGCTTGGGGCAGGGGGATTCCACAGATACGCAGTATTTT. It is translated as CASSLGQGDSTDTQYF.